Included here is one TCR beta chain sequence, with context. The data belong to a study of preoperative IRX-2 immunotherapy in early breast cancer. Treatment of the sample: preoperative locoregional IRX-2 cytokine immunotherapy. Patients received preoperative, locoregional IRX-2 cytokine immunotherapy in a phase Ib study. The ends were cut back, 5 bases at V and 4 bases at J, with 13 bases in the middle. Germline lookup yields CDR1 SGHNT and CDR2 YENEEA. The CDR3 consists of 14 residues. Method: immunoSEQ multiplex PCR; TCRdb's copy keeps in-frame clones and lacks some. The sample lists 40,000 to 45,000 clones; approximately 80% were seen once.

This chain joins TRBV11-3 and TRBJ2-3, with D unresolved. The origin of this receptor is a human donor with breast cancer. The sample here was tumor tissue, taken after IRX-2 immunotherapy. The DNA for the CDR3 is TGTGCCAGCAGCCCTCCCAGGTCCCCAGATACGCAGTATTTT. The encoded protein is CASSPPRSPDTQYF.